This T cell receptor beta chain was observed in a study of identical twins. Via MiXCR, TCRdb re-called the 5' RACE reads, giving one row per CDR3 protein. Of 1.5 million to 2 million distinct CDR3 sequences in the sample, about 31% were seen once. V was pared by 0 bases and J by 4 bases, with 4 bases between. This CDR3 has 13 amino acids. The germline gives CDR1 ENHRY, CDR2 SYGVKD. All donors comprised healthy Caucasians. The receptor was derived from a newborn girl in good health. The specimen sequenced was cord blood. The chain joins TRBV10-3 to TRBJ1-3; D is unclear. The CDR3 region is CAISESTGNTIYF. The CDR3 DNA reads TGTGCCATCAGTGAGTCCACAGGAAACACCATATATTTT.